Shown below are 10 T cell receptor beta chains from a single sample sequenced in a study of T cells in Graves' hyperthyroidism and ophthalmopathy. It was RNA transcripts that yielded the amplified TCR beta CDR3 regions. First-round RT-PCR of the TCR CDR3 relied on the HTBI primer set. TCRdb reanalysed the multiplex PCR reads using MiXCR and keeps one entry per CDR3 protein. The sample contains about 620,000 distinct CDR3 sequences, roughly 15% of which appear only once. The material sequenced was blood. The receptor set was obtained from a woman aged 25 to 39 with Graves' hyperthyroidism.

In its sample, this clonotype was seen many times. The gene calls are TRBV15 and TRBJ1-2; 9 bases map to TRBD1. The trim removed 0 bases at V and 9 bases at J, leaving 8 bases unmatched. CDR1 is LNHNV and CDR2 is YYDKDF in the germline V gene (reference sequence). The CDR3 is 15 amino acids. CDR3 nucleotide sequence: TGTGCCACCAGCAGAGATGTACAGGGGGCGGAAAGCTACACCTTC. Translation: CATSRDVQGAESYTF.

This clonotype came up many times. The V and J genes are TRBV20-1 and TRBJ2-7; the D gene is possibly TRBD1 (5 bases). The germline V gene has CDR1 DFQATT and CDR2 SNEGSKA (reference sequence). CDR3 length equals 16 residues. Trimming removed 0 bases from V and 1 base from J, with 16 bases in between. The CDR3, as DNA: TGCAGTGCTAGAGATCGACTGGCAGGGATGTCCTACGAGCAGTACTTC. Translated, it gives CSARDRLAGMSYEQYF.

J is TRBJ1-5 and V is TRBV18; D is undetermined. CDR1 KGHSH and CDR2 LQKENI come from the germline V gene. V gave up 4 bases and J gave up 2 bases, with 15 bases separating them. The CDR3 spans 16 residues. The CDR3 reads CASSRAGDWGNQPQHF. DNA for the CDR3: TGTGCCAGCTCACGGGCAGGTGATTGGGGCAATCAGCCCCAGCATTTT.

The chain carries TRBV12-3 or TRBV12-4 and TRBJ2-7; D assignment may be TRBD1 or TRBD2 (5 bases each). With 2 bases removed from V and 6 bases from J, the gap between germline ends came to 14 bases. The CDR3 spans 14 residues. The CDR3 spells CASSLRQGVGEQYF. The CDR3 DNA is TGTGCCAGCAGTTTAAGGCAGGGAGTCGGCGAGCAGTACTTC.

The CDR3 bases are TGTGCCAGCAGCTTGCATGGGGAGGAAAGTGGCTACACCTTC. It encodes CASSLHGEESGYTF. The chain uses TRBV11-3 and TRBJ1-2; D is uncertain. V was clipped by 3 bases and J by 7 bases, with 15 bases between them. From germline, CDR1 is SGHNT and CDR2 YENEEA. The CDR3 runs to 14 residues.

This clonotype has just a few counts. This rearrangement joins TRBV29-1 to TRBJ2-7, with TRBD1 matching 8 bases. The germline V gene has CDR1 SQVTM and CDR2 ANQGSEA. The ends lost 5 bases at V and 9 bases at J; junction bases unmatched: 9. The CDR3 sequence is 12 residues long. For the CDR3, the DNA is TGCAGCGTTAACGGACAGGGCCCGGGGCAGTACTTC. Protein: CSVNGQGPGQYF.

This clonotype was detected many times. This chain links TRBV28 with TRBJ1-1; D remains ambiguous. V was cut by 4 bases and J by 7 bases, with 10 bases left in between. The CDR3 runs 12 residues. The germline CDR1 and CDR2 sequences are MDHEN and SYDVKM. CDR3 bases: TGTGCCAGCAGTTCCAGGAACTTTGAAGCTTTCTTT. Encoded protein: CASSSRNFEAFF.

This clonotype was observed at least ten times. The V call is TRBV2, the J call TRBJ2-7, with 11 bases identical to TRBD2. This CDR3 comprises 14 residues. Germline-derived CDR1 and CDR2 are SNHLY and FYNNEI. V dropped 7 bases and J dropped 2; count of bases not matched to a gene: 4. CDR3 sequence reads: CASTIAGGPYEQYF. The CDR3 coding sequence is TGTGCCAGCACTATAGCGGGAGGGCCCTACGAGCAGTACTTC.

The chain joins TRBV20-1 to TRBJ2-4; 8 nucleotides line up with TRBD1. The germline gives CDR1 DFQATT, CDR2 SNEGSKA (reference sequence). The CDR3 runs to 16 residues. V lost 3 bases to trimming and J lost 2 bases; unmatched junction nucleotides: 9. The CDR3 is CSARTGAGRTKNIQYF. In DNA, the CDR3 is TGCAGTGCTAGGACAGGGGCGGGTCGTACCAAAAACATTCAGTACTTC.

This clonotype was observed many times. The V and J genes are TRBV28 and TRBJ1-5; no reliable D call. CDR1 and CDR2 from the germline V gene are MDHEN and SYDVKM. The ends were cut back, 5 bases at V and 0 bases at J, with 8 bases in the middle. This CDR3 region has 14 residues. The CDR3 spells CASSRLYSNQPQHF. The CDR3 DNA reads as TGTGCCAGCAGTAGACTGTATAGCAATCAGCCCCAGCATTTT. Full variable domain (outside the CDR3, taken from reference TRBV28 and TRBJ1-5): DVKVTQSSRYLVKRTGEKVFLECVQDMDHENMFWYRQDPGLGLRLIYFSYDVKMKEKGDIPEGYSVSREKKERFSLILESASTNQTSMYLCASSRLYSNQPQHFGDGTRLSIL.